This T cell receptor (beta chain) is drawn from a study of technical replicates of blood from several donors (dated by TCRdb to the late 2010s). Regarding this clone: There is no known antigen for this receptor. The input lacks base qualities; no much larger clone sits a single base away.

Library prep was done by the immunoSEQ multiplex PCR assay. The source is immuneACCESS, and TCRdb retained only in-frame sequences with V and J called. Part of the clones is not carried over; for the studies checked, unresolved V genes explain less than half of this, and the remainder is unexplained. The sample table holds around 95,000 clones, of which around 96% were seen once. Roughly 0.22% of the sample lies in the top ten. Inclusive of the bounding cysteine and phenylalanine, the CDR3 is 15 residues long. Only CDR3 DNA is held: 45 bases, read in frame from base 1. CDR1 and CDR2 are drawn from the germline V gene (reference sequence): MNHNY, SVGAGI. V is pruned by 4 bases and J by 2 bases, leaving 4 bases of the junction without a gene match.

Sequencing was done on a sample of T cells isolated from PBMCs. This chain is built from TRBV6-6 and TRBJ2-7; the central 11 bases match TRBD1. The receptor comes from a human donor in good health. The CDR3 has the sequence CASSFPGQGAYEQYF. The bases are TGTGCCAGCAGTTTCCCGGGACAGGGGGCCTACGAGCAGTACTTC.